This T cell receptor (beta chain) originates from a study of T cells in women clearing cervical HPV infection. Points from the study as a whole: TRBV6-7 abundance was lower in cases than controls (approximately 0.11% versus 0.16%). Repertoire richness, not evenness, was significantly elevated in CIN3+ cases versus controls. A classifier using richness and V gene abundances reached an AUC of nearly 0.85.

Notes on this clone: Antigen unknown. The read ends 3 residues early relative to the CDR3; the germline J gene fills the gap.

Trimming shortened V by 4 bases and J by 6 bases, and 13 bases separated the two germline ends. Germline V gives CDR1 SGHVS, CDR2 FNYEAQ. CDR3 size: 14 residues. The protocol was immunoSEQ multiplex PCR, while the TCRdb copy is restricted to in-frame clones and leaves out a portion. Its table records 25,000 to 35,000 clones. Material: blood buffy coat. The receptor was isolated from a woman aged 18 to 75 with a cervical HPV16 infection that either progressed to CIN3+ or cleared (not recorded which). The chain combines TRBV7-6 with TRBJ1-5; D not resolved. CDR3 DNA (partial): TGTGCCAGCAGCTCGGGGAACCCCGGTCAGCCC. Protein: CASSSGNPGQP. The entire CDR3 sequence reads CASSSGNPGQPQHF.